The rows below give T cell receptor beta chains drawn from one sample of a study of blood T cell repertoires in COVID-19. The table came from immunoSEQ multiplex PCR; TCRdb's copy has only in-frame clones and leaves some out. The sample lists around 180,000 clones, roughly 83% occurring once. The material sequenced was peripheral blood. The receptor source for this set is a human donor in a cohort sampled during active COVID-19. Each CDR3 is given with its conserved first and last residue. D genes are given only for firm matches. The listing skips clone size in some rows; elsewhere it reads once, few, many or a size class.

cdr3_aa,cdr3_nt,clone_size,v_call,d_call,j_call
CASSYSITGGTEAFF,TGTGCCAGCAGTTACTCGATAACGGGGGGCACTGAAGCTTTCTTT,-,TRBV6-2/TRBV6-3,-,TRBJ1-1
CASSQPSRLASEQYF,TGTGCCAGCAGCCAACCGTCCCGACTAGCTTCCGAGCAGTACTTC,-,TRBV3-1/TRBV3-2,TRBD2,TRBJ2-7
CASSLEGQGVYEQYF,TGTGCCAGCAGCTTAGAGGGACAGGGCGTCTACGAGCAGTACTTC,-,TRBV7-6,TRBD1,TRBJ2-7
CASRRSRDRGSQETQYF,TGTGCCAGCAGGAGGTCCCGGGACAGGGGAAGCCAAGAGACCCAGTACTTC,-,TRBV27,TRBD1,TRBJ2-5
CASSHPAGVQETQYF,TGTGCCAGCAGCCATCCGGCGGGAGTGCAAGAGACCCAGTACTTC,-,TRBV7-2,TRBD2,TRBJ2-5
CASTTALNTEAFF,TGTGCCAGCACCACTGCACTGAACACTGAAGCTTTCTTT,-,TRBV3-1/TRBV3-2,-,TRBJ1-1
CASSVVTGETYGYTF,TGTGCCAGCAGCGTAGTTACAGGGGAGACCTATGGCTACACCTTC,-,TRBV9,TRBD1,TRBJ1-2
CASSLDNNYGYTF,TGTGCCAGCAGCTTGGACAACAACTATGGCTACACCTTC,few,TRBV5-4,-,TRBJ1-2
CASSLANRGTEAFF,TGTGCCAGCAGCTTGGCAAACAGGGGCACTGAAGCTTTCTTT,-,TRBV5-6,TRBD1,TRBJ1-1
CASSPYTEGNYGYTF,TGTGCCAGCAGCCCATACACGGAGGGGAACTATGGCTACACCTTC,-,TRBV3-1/TRBV3-2,-,TRBJ1-2
CASSQDWAGGSGNTIYF,TGCGCCAGCAGCCAAGATTGGGCAGGGGGCTCTGGAAACACCATATATTTT,-,TRBV4-3,TRBD1,TRBJ1-3
CASSPDSGETQYF,TGTGCCAGCAGCCCCGACTCGGGAGAGACCCAGTACTTC,-,TRBV12-3/TRBV12-4,-,TRBJ2-5
CAISESRGGRLTDTQYF,TGTGCCATCAGTGAGTCACGGGGGGGCCGGTTAACAGATACGCAGTATTTT,-,TRBV10-3,TRBD2,TRBJ2-3
CASSLDRVRPDTQYF,TGTGCCAGCAGCTTGGACAGGGTTCGGCCAGATACGCAGTATTTT,once,TRBV5-8,-,TRBJ2-3
CASSNRGTSNTEAFF,TGTGCCAGTAGTAACAGGGGGACTAGCAACACTGAAGCTTTCTTT,-,TRBV19,TRBD1,TRBJ1-1
CASSLTGLLTEAFF,TGCGCCAGCAGCCTGACAGGGCTCCTCACTGAAGCTTTCTTT,-,TRBV4-3,TRBD1,TRBJ1-1
CASSYSGQGGNQPQHF,TGTGCCAGCAGTTACTCTGGACAGGGTGGCAATCAGCCCCAGCATTTT,few,TRBV6-6,TRBD1,TRBJ1-5
CASSLLAQGRGLRNTIYF,TGTGCCAGCAGCTTACTAGCACAGGGCAGGGGTCTTCGAAACACCATATATTTT,-,TRBV7-3,-,TRBJ1-3
CASSARDRVWETQYF,TGTGCCAGCTCAGCCCGGGACAGGGTGTGGGAGACCCAGTACTTC,-,TRBV18,TRBD1,TRBJ2-5
CASSSRAGSYNEQFF,TGTGCCAGCAGTAGTAGGGCGGGATCCTACAATGAGCAGTTCTTC,-,TRBV7-2,-,TRBJ2-1
CASSALAGPYEQYF,TGTGCCAGCAGTGCACTAGCGGGGCCCTACGAGCAGTACTTC,-,TRBV6-4,TRBD2,TRBJ2-7
CASSLAGGPYEQYF,TGTGCCAGCAGCTTAGCGGGAGGGCCGTACGAGCAGTACTTC,-,TRBV7-2,TRBD2,TRBJ2-7
CASSVIDRPNGNTEAFF,TGTGCCAGCAGCGTAATCGACAGGCCTAACGGGAACACTGAAGCTTTCTTT,-,TRBV9,-,TRBJ1-1
CASSGLGLAKSYEQYF,TGTGCCAGCAGTGGACTCGGACTAGCGAAATCCTACGAGCAGTACTTC,-,TRBV6-2/TRBV6-3,TRBD2,TRBJ2-7